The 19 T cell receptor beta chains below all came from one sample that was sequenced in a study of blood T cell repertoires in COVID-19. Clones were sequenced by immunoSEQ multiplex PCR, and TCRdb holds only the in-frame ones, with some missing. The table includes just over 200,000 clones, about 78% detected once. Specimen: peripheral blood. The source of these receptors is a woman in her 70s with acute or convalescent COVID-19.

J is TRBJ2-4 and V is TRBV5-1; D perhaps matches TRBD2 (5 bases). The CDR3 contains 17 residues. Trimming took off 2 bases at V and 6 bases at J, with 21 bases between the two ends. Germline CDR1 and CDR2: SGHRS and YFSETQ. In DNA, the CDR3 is TGCGCCAGCAGCTTCGGTCAGGTTGGGGAGCGAGGAAACATTCAGTACTTC. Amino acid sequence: CASSFGQVGERGNIQYF.

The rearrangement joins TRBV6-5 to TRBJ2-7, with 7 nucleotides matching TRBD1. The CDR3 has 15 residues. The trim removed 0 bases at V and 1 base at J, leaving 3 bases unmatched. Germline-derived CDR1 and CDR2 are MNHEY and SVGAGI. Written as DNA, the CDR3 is TGTGCCAGCAGTTACTCGGACAGGCCTTCCTACGAGCAGTACTTC. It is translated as CASSYSDRPSYEQYF.

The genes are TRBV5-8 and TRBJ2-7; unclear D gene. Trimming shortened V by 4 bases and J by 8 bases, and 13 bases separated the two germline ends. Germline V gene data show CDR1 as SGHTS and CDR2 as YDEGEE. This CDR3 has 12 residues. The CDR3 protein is CASSPRRVQQYF. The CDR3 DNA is TGTGCCAGCAGCCCTCGAAGAGTCCAGCAGTACTTC.

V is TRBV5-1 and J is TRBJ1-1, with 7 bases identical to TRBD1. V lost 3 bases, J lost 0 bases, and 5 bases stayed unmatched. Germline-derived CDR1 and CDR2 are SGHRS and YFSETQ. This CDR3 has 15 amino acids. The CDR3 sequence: CASSSGDRLNTEAFF. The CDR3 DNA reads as TGCGCCAGCAGCTCGGGGGACAGATTGAACACTGAAGCTTTCTTT.

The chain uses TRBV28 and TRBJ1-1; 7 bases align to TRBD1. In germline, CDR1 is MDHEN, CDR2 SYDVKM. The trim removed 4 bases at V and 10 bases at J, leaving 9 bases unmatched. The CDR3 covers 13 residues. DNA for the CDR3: TGTGCCAGCAGTTCACACAAGACAGGGCGAGCTTTCTTT. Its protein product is CASSSHKTGRAFF.

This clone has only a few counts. CDR3 loop: CASSQEFREVYNEQFF. CDR3 nucleotides: TGTGCCAGCAGCCAAGAATTCCGGGAGGTCTACAATGAGCAGTTCTTC. V usage is TRBV4-2 and J usage is TRBJ2-1; 7 bases line up with TRBD2. The junction had 5 bases not matched to a gene; V was cut back by 0 bases and J by 3 bases. CDR3 length: 16 residues. CDR1 LGHNA and CDR2 YNFKEQ come from the germline V gene.

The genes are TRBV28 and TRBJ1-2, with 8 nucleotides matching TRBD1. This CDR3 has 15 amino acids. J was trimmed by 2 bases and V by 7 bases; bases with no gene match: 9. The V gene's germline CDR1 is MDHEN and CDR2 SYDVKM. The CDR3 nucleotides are TGTGCCAGCACCCTCCGGGACAGGACCAACTATGGCTACACCTTC. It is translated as CASTLRDRTNYGYTF.

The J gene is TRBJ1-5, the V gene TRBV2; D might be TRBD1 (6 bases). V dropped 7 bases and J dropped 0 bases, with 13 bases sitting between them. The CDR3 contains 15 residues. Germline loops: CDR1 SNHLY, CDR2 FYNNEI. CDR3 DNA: TGTGCCAGCAATTTACAGGGAAATAGCAATCAGCCCCAGCATTTT. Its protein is CASNLQGNSNQPQHF.

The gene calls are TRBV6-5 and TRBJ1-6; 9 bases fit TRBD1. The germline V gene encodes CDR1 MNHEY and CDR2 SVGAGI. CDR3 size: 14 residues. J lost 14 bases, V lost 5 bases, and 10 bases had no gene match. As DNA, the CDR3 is TGTGCCAGCAGTACTGGACAGGGGTGGCTAGCCCTCCACTTT. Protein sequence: CASSTGQGWLALHF.

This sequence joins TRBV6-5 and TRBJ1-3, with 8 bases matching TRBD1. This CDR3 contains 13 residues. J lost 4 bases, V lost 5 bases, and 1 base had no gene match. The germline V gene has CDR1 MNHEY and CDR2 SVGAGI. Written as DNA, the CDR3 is TGTGCCAGCAGTAGGACAGGGGGAAACACCATATATTTT. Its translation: CASSRTGGNTIYF.

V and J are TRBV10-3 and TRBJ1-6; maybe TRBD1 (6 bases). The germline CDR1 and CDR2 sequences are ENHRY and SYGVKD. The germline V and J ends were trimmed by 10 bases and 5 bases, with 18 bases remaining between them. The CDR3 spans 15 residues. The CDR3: CASRTADPDNSPLHF. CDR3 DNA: TGTGCCAGCAGGACAGCCGACCCAGATAATTCACCCCTCCACTTT.

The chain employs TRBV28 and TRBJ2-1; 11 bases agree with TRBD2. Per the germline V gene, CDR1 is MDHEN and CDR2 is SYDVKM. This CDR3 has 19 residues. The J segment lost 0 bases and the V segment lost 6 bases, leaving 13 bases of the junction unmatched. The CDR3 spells CASSNPGLAEKSSYNEQFF. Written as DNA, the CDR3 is TGTGCCAGCAGCAATCCGGGACTAGCGGAAAAGAGCTCCTACAATGAGCAGTTCTTC.

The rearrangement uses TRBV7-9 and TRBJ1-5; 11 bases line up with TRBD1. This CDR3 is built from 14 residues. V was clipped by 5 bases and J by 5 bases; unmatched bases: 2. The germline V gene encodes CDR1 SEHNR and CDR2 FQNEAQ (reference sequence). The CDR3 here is CASSRTGGDQPQHF. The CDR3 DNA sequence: TGTGCCAGCAGCAGGACAGGGGGCGATCAGCCCCAGCATTTT.

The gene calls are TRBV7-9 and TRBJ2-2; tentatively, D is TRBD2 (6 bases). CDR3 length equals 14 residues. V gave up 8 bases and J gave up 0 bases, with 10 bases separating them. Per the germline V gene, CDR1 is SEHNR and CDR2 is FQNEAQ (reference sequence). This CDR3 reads CASSRESNTGELFF. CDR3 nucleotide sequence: TGTGCCAGCTCGCGGGAATCGAACACCGGGGAGCTGTTTTTT. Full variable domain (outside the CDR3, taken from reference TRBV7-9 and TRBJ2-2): DTGVSQNPRHKITKRGQNVTFRCDPISEHNRLYWYRQTLGQGPEFLTYFQNEAQLEKSRLLSDRFSAERPKGSFSTLEIQRTEQGDSAMYLCASSRESNTGELFFGEGSRLTVL.

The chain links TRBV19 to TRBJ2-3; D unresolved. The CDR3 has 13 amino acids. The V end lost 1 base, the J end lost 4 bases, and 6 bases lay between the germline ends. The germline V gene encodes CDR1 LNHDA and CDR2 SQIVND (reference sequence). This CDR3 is CASSIAAADTQYF. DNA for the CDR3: TGTGCCAGTAGTATAGCCGCAGCAGATACGCAGTATTTT.

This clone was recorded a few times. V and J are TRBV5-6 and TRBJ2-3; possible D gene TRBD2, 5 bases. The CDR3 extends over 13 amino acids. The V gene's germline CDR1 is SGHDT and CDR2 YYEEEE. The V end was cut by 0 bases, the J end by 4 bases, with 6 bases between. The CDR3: CASSLVGADTQYF. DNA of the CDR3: TGTGCCAGCAGCTTGGTGGGAGCAGATACGCAGTATTTT.

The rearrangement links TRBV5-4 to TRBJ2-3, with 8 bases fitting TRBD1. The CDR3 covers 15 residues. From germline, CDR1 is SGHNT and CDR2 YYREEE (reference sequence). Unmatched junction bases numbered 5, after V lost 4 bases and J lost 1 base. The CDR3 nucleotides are TGTGCCAGCAGCCGAACGACAGGGGGCACAGATACGCAGTATTTT. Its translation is CASSRTTGGTDTQYF.

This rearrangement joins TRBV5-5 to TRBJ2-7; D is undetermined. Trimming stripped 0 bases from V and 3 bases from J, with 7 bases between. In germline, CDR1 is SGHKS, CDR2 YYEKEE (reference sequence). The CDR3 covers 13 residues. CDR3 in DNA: TGTGCCAGCAGCTTGGGTCCCTACTACGAGCAGTACTTC. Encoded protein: CASSLGPYYEQYF.

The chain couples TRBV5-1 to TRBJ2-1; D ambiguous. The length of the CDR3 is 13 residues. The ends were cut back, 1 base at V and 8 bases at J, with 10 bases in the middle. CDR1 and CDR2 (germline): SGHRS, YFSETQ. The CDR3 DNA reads TGCGCCAGCAGCTTGCCCAGCCGGGATGAGCAGTTCTTC. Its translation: CASSLPSRDEQFF.